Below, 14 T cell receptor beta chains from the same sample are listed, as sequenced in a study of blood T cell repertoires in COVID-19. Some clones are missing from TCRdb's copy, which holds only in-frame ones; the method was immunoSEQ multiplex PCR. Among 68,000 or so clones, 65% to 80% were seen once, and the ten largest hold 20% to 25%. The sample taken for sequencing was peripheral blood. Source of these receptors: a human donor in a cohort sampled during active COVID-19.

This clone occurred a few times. The CDR3 sequence: CASSPGLANTGELFF. The CDR3 bases are TGTGCCAGCAGCCCGGGCCTAGCAAACACCGGGGAGCTGTTTTTT. The chain couples TRBV5-4 to TRBJ2-2; possibly TRBD2 for D (5 bases). The CDR3 consists of 15 residues. V lost 4 bases to trimming and J lost 2 bases, with 12 bases between them. CDR1 is SGHNT and CDR2 is YYREEE in the germline V gene (reference sequence).

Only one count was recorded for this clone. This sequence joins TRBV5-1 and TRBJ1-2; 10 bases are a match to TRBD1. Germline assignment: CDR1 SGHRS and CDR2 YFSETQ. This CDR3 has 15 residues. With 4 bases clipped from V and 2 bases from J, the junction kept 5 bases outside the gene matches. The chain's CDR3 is CASSPPTGGNYGYTF. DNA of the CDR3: TGCGCCAGCAGCCCCCCGACAGGGGGCAACTATGGCTACACCTTC.

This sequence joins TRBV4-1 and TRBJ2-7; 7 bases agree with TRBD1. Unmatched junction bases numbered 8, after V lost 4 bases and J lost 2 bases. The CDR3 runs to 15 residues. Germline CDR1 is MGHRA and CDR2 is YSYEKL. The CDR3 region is CASSPWTGLTYEQYF. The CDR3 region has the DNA TGCGCCAGCAGCCCTTGGACAGGACTTACCTACGAGCAGTACTTC.

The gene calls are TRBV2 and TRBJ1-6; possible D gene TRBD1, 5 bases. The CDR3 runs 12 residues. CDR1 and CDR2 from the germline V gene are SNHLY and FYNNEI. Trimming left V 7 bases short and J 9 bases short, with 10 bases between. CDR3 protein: CASTAGGSPLHF. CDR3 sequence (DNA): TGTGCCAGCACTGCCGGGGGTTCACCCCTCCACTTT.

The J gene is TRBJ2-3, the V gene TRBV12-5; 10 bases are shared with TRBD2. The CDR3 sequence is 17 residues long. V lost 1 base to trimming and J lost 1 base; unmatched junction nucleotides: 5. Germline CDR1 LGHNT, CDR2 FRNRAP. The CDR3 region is CASGLALAGDRTDTQYF. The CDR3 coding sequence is TGTGCTAGTGGTTTGGCTCTAGCGGGAGATCGCACAGATACGCAGTATTTT.

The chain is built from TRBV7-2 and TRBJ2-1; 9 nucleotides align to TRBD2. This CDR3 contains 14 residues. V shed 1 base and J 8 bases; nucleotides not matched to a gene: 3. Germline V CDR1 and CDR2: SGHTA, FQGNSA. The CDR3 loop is CASSLDSGSYEQFF. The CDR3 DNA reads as TGTGCCAGCAGCTTAGATAGCGGGAGCTATGAGCAGTTCTTC.

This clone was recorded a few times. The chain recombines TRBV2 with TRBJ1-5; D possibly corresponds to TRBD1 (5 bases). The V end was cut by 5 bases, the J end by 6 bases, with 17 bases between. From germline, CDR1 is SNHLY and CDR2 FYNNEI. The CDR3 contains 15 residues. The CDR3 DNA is TGTGCCAGCAGTATCCAGCTTCAGGGAACTCAGCCCCAGCATTTT. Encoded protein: CASSIQLQGTQPQHF. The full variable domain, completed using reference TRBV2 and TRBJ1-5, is EPEVTQTPSHQVTQMGQEVILRCVPISNHLYFYWYRQILGQKVEFLVSFYNNEISEKSEIFDDQFSVERPDGSNFTLKIRSTKLEDSAMYFCASSIQLQGTQPQHFGDGTRLSIL.

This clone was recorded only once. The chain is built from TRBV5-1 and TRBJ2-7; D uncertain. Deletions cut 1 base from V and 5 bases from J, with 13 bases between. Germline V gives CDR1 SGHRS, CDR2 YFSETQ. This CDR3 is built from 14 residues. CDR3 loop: CASSLSAINNEQYF. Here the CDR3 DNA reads TGCGCCAGCAGCTTGTCAGCGATCAATAACGAGCAGTACTTC. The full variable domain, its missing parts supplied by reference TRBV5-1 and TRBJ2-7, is KAGVTQTPRYLIKTRGQQVTLSCSPISGHRSVSWYQQTPGQGLQFLFEYFSETQRNKGNFPGRFSGRQFSNSRSEMNVSTLELGDSALYLCASSLSAINNEQYFGPGTRLTVT.

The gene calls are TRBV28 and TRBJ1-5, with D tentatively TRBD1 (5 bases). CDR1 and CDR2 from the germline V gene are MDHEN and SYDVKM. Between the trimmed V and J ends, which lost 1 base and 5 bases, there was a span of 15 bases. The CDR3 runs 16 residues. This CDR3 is CASSLSGEAAYQPQHF. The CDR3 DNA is TGTGCCAGCAGTTTATCGGGGGAGGCGGCGTATCAGCCCCAGCATTTT.

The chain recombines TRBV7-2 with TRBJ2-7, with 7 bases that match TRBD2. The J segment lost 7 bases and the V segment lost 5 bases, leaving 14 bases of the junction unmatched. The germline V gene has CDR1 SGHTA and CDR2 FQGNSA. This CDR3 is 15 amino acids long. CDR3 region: CASSPRVAGSREQYF. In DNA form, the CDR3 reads TGTGCCAGCAGCCCCCGAGTAGCGGGTTCTCGGGAGCAGTACTTC.

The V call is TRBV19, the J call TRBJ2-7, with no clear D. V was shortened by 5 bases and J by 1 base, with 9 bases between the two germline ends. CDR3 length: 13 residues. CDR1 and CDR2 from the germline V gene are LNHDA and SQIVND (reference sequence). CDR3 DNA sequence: TGTGCCAGTAGTCTTAGTTGGTCCTACGAGCAGTACTTC. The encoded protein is CASSLSWSYEQYF.

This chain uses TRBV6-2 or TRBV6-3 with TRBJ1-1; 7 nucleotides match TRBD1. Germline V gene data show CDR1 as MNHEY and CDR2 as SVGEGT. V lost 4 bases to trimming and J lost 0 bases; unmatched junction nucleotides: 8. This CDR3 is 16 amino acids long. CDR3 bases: TGTGCCAGCAGTTCCCCGCGGACAGGAATGAACACTGAAGCTTTCTTT. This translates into CASSSPRTGMNTEAFF.

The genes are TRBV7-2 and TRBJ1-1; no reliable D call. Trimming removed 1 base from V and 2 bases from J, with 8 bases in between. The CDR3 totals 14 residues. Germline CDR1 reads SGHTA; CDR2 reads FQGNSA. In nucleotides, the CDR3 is TGTGCCAGCAGCTTAGTCACATTTAACACTGAAGCTTTCTTT. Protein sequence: CASSLVTFNTEAFF.

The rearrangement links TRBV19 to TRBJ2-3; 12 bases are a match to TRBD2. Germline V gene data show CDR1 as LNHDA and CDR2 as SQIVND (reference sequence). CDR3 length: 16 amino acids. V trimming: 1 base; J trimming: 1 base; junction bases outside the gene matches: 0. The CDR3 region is CASSIASGGGTDTQYF. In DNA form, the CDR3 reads TGTGCCAGTAGTATAGCTAGCGGGGGGGGCACAGATACGCAGTATTTT.